This T cell receptor beta chain is drawn from a study of CD8+ T cells in alopecia areata (dated by TCRdb to 2016 to 2019). About the full investigation: The treated patients took part in an open-label pilot trial in which moderate-to-severe alopecia areata was treated with oral tofacitinib at 5 to 10 mg twice daily. Tofacitinib was given for 6 to 18 months, followed by 6 months of follow-up off drug to assess delayed response and recurrence. The SALT score, which quantifies the percentage of affected scalp surface area, was used to measure disease severity in treated patients. To study T cell clonal expansion in alopecia areata, the researchers applied high-throughput TCRbeta sequencing to both the C3H/HeJ mouse model and human patients. On the human side, TCRbeta sequencing was run on scalp tissue and on sorted CD4+ and CD8+ peripheral blood T cells from healthy controls and from alopecia areata patients with either patchy or totalis/universalis disease. Biopsies were taken from tofacitinib-treated patients at baseline and again at 4 and 24 weeks into treatment, and several of those patients also had a later scalp biopsy. Scalp clonality was compared across normal scalp (n=4), patchy alopecia areata scalp (n=8), and alopecia totalis/universalis scalp (n=8). RNA came from the PAXgene miRNA kit for fixed scalp, the miRNeasy kit for PBMCs, and the RNeasy kit for mouse skin. TCRbeta CDR3 regions were amplified by immunoSEQ multiplex PCR using 35 Vbeta forward and 13 Jbeta reverse primers. The investigation overall reported the following: During tofacitinib treatment, many expanded lesional clones remained in scalp and blood, and this persistence may partly explain relapse after treatment is stopped. Tofacitinib significantly decreased scalp clonality and the number of expanded CD8+ clones among the top 100 scalp clones. Because the treated cohort was small and had only one nonresponder, larger studies are needed to examine links between baseline CD8+ expansion and response. Resident alphabeta T cells in normal human skin are also sequenced, complicating scalp TCR repertoire analysis, unlike mouse skin dominated by gammadelta T cells. TCR sequences shared between patients were less clear than in mice, possibly partly because of HLA diversity in the patient population. Lesional scalp, especially in alopecia totalis/universalis, showed higher clonality and more expanded CD8+ clones than normal scalp, suggesting antigenic drive.

In the case of this clone: Its antigen specificity is not known. Per-base quality was not reported, and no clone a single base away is much larger than it.

The intended sense of this specimen's treatment or condition label: oral pan-JAK inhibitor, 5-10 mg twice daily. Peripheral blood and lesional scalp punch biopsies were obtained from patients with alopecia areata. PBMCs were isolated by density centrifugation and stained for CD3, CD4 and CD8, and CD4+ and CD8+ T cells were sorted on a FACSAria. Libraries were built with the immunoSEQ multiplex PCR assay. To provide template for TCR sequencing, every sample had RNA extracted and reverse transcribed into cDNA. First-strand cDNA was synthesized using SuperScript III with a 2:1 mix of oligo-dT and random hexamers. A synthetic immune receptor repertoire was used to gauge amplification bias, and whatever bias remained was removed computationally. Under the source paper's analysis protocol: Raw reads were preprocessed to remove errors, and CDR3 was defined according to IMGT conventions as the region from the conserved cysteine to phenylalanine. Clonality was computed as 1 minus the Shannon entropy, with the entropy normalized by log2 of the number of productive unique TCRs. Whether scalp clones were CD4 or CD8 was inferred by matching scalp TCRbeta sequences against CD4 and CD8 repertoires sorted from blood. TCRdb holds this immuneACCESS table with in-frame rearrangements only. Some clones are missing; in checked studies, unresolved V genes explain under half, and the rest has no known cause. That table gives V, J and clone size, and the DNA gave D and trimming. For this sample there are 150,000 or so clones; 58% appear just once. The top ten clonotypes cover 16% of the sample.

The sequencing used CD4+ T cells sorted from blood, collected at roughly week 55, from a patient treated with tofacitinib. The clonotype originates from a human donor with alopecia areata.

The nucleotide sequence is TGCGCCAGCAGCTCTCAAGCGAGCGGGGCAACCTACGAGCAGTACTTC. Its product reads: CASSSQASGATYEQYF. The sequence joins TRBV5-1 to TRBJ2-7, with 7 middle bases fitting TRBD2. The germline V gene provides CDR1 SGHRS and CDR2 YFSETQ. V trim: 3 bases; J trim: 2 bases; unmatched bases: 11. The CDR3 goes from the cysteine to the phenylalanine over 16 residues. Just CDR3 DNA is preserved here, 48 bases in frame from base 1.